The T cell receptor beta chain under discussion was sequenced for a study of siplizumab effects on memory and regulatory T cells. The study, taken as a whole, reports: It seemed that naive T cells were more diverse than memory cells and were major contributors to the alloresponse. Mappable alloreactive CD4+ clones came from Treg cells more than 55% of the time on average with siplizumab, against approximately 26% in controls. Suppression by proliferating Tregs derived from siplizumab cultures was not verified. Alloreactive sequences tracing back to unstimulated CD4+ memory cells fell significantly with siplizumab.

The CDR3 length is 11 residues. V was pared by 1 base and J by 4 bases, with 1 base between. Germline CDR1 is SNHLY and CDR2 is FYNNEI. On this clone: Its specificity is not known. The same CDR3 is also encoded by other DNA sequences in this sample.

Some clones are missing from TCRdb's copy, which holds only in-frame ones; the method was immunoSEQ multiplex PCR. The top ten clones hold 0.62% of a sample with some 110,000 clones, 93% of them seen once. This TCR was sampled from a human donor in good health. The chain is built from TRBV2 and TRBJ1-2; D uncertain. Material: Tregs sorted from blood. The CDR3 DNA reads TGTGCCAGCAGTGAAGTCTATGGCTACACCTTC. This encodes CASSEVYGYTF. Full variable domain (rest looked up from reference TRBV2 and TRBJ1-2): EPEVTQTPSHQVTQMGQEVILRCVPISNHLYFYWYRQILGQKVEFLVSFYNNEISEKSEIFDDQFSVERPDGSNFTLKIRSTKLEDSAMYFCASSEVYGYTFGSGTRLTVV.